The 5 T cell receptor beta chains reported below all come from one sample, sequenced in a study of blood T cell repertoires in COVID-19. The assay was immunoSEQ multiplex PCR, and TCRdb's table has in-frame clones only and misses some. The sample has around 300,000 clones; around four fifths are singletons. The specimen sequenced was peripheral blood. These receptor sequences come from a woman aged 50 to 65 who had recovered from COVID-19.

The chain is built from TRBV19 and TRBJ2-3, with D tentatively TRBD1 (6 bases). V was cut by 7 bases and J by 2 bases, with 22 bases left in between. Germline V CDR1 and CDR2: LNHDA, SQIVND (reference sequence). The CDR3 contains 17 residues. As DNA, the CDR3 is TGTGCCAGTAAACAGGCGAAAGGGGGTGGCCTCACAGATACGCAGTATTTT. Amino acid sequence: CASKQAKGGGLTDTQYF.

The rearrangement links TRBV24-1 to TRBJ2-1; 8 bases map to TRBD2. The V gene's germline CDR1 is KGHDR and CDR2 SFDVKD. Germline trimming cut 4 bases from V and 5 bases from J; bases unmatched to any gene: 9. This CDR3 contains 16 residues. CDR3 loop: CATSDITSGLNNEQFF. The CDR3 DNA is TGTGCCACCAGTGACATAACTAGCGGACTAAACAATGAGCAGTTCTTC.

On this clone itself: Distinct nucleotide sequences in the sample also encode this CDR3. The chain has TRBV28 and TRBJ1-2; TRBD1 matches at 9 bases. Trimming cost V 5 bases and J 11 bases; bases outside gene matches: 6. There are 12 residues in the CDR3. Germline V gene data show CDR1 as MDHEN and CDR2 as SYDVKM. This CDR3 is CASSPPGQGYTF. The CDR3 DNA sequence: TGTGCCAGCAGTCCCCCCGGACAGGGGTACACCTTC.

The chain has TRBV15 and TRBJ2-5; D is perhaps TRBD2 (6 bases). This CDR3 region has 13 residues. Germline loops: CDR1 LNHNV, CDR2 YYDKDF (reference sequence). The V end was cut by 3 bases, the J end by 5 bases, with 10 bases between. CDR3 in DNA: TGTGCCACCAGCAGGGACTATATGGAGACCCAGTACTTC. This translates into CATSRDYMETQYF.

This clone was found a few times. This sequence joins TRBV29-1 and TRBJ2-1; 7 bases fit TRBD2. The CDR3 covers 13 residues. Looked up from germline, CDR1 is SQVTM and CDR2 is ANQGSEA. V was pared by 7 bases and J by 6 bases, with 9 bases of the junction left unmatched. The DNA of the CDR3 is TGCAGCGGGACGGCGGGAGTTGGCAATGAGCAGTTCTTC. Protein: CSGTAGVGNEQFF.